Below are 31 T cell receptor beta chains sequenced from a single sample in a study of cytomegalovirus exposure and HLA in healthy donors. The PCR made use of 60 Vbeta and 13 Jbeta primers. Only in-frame clones appear in the TCRdb table, and some are missing; sequencing was by immunoSEQ multiplex PCR. The data hold about 200,000 clones, with 70% to 80% observed a single time. The sequencing sample was made of PBMCs. These receptors were collected from a male donor in good health and CMV-seropositive.

The V call is TRBV28, the J call TRBJ2-2, with D possibly being TRBD1 (6 bases). The CDR3 contains 15 residues. Germline V gives CDR1 MDHEN, CDR2 SYDVKM. Trimming took 3 bases from V and 6 from J, leaving 14 bases between them. In DNA form, the CDR3 reads TGTGCCAGCAGTTTGGGACAAGACAGAGCCGGGGAGCTGTTTTTT. This encodes CASSLGQDRAGELFF.

The J gene is TRBJ2-2, the V gene TRBV7-2; TRBD2 matches at 9 bases. Germline V gives CDR1 SGHTA, CDR2 FQGNSA. The CDR3 has 15 residues. V shed 3 bases, J shed 7 bases, and the junction held 6 bases outside the gene matches. CDR3 sequence reads: CASSLVASGNGELFF. In DNA, the CDR3 is TGTGCCAGCAGCTTGGTGGCTAGCGGGAACGGGGAGCTGTTTTTT.

The J gene is TRBJ2-7, the V gene TRBV9; 10 bases agree with TRBD1. CDR1 is SGDLS, CDR2 YYNGEE, per germline. The CDR3 runs to 18 residues. V gave up 0 bases and J gave up 0 bases; unmatched junction bases: 9. The CDR3 loop is CASSVGLWGTGDSYEQYF. As DNA, the CDR3 is TGTGCCAGCAGCGTAGGTTTATGGGGGACAGGGGACTCCTACGAGCAGTACTTC.

This clone was counted only a few times. The chain joins TRBV5-4 to TRBJ2-2, with D possibly TRBD2 on 5 matching bases. V lost 4 bases and J lost 1, with 11 bases in between. The CDR3 loop spans 15 amino acids. Per the germline V gene, CDR1 is SGHNT and CDR2 is YYREEE (reference sequence). The CDR3 nucleotides read TGTGCCAGCAGCCGGGCCGCGGGGAACACCGGGGAGCTGTTTTTT. Protein: CASSRAAGNTGELFF. Full variable domain (remainder filled in from reference TRBV5-4 and TRBJ2-2): ETGVTQSPTHLIKTRGQQVTLRCSSQSGHNTVSWYQQALGQGPQFIFQYYREEENGRGNFPPRFSGLQFPNYSSELNVNALELDDSALYLCASSRAAGNTGELFFGEGSRLTVL.

This clone was recorded only once. J is TRBJ2-1 and V is TRBV6-5; TRBD1 aligns across 8 bases. Germline assignment: CDR1 MNHEY and CDR2 SVGAGI. The CDR3 runs to 15 residues. V dropped 0 bases and J dropped 6; count of bases not matched to a gene: 4. The CDR3 spells CASSYSRTGGNEQFF. The CDR3, as DNA: TGTGCCAGCAGTTACTCCCGAACAGGGGGCAATGAGCAGTTCTTC.

The V and J genes are TRBV7-2 and TRBJ2-5; D unclear. This CDR3 contains 16 residues. V was trimmed by 1 base and J by 5 bases, leaving 17 bases between them. CDR1 SGHTA and CDR2 FQGNSA come from the germline V gene. CDR3: CASSLVTQYSAETQYF. The CDR3, as DNA: TGTGCCAGCAGCTTAGTAACCCAATATTCAGCGGAGACCCAGTACTTC. Full variable domain (remainder filled in from reference TRBV7-2 and TRBJ2-5): GAGVSQSPSNKVTEKGKDVELRCDPISGHTALYWYRQSLGQGLEFLIYFQGNSAPDKSGLPSDRFSAERTGGSVSTLTIQRTQQEDSAVYLCASSLVTQYSAETQYFGPGTRLLVL.

The V and J genes are TRBV9 and TRBJ2-5, with D possibly matching TRBD1 (5 bases). CDR3 size: 13 residues. Germline assignment: CDR1 SGDLS and CDR2 YYNGEE. The germline V and J ends were trimmed by 2 bases and 3 bases, with 8 bases remaining between them. CDR3 protein: CASSVLGEETQYF. DNA of the CDR3: TGTGCCAGCAGCGTCTTAGGGGAAGAGACCCAGTACTTC.

The chain links TRBV2 to TRBJ2-5, with 14 bases that match TRBD2. CDR1 and CDR2 from the germline V gene are SNHLY and FYNNEI. Trimming at V came to 6 bases and at J to 7 bases, leaving 22 bases not matched to a gene. The CDR3 is made up of 20 amino acids. The CDR3 DNA reads TGTGCCAGCAGCGATACCGGGACTAGCGGGAGTTCTGTCTTCGTCGGGACCCAGTACTTC. As protein: CASSDTGTSGSSVFVGTQYF.

The genes are TRBV7-3 and TRBJ2-7; 9 bases are shared with TRBD1. The CDR3 runs to 14 residues. Germline CDR1 SGHTA, CDR2 FQGTGA. Unmatched junction bases numbered 7, after V lost 5 bases and J lost 5 bases. In DNA form, the CDR3 reads TGTGCCAGCAGCCCGACAGGGGGGGGTAACGAGCAGTACTTC. Translated: CASSPTGGGNEQYF.

V and J are TRBV6-1 and TRBJ2-3; TRBD2 agrees at 10 bases. The CDR3 is 15 amino acids. In germline, CDR1 is MNHNS, CDR2 SASEGT. J lost 4 bases, V lost 6 bases, and 7 bases had no gene match. The CDR3 DNA reads as TGTGCCAGCAGCGAGAGCGGGGGGGCCGCAGATACGCAGTATTTT. Translated, it gives CASSESGGAADTQYF.

The chain combines TRBV7-2 with TRBJ1-2, with D unresolved. This CDR3 is built from 14 residues. Germline CDR1 reads SGHTA; CDR2 reads FQGNSA. Trimming pared 3 bases from V and 0 bases from J, leaving 8 bases between. The chain's CDR3 is CASSLGPANYGYTF. The CDR3 DNA reads as TGTGCCAGCAGCTTGGGCCCGGCTAACTATGGCTACACCTTC.

This clone came up a few times. The V call is TRBV5-8, the J call TRBJ2-2, with D maybe TRBD2 (6 bases). Germline CDR1 is SGHTS and CDR2 is YDEGEE. This CDR3 contains 15 residues. V lost 2 bases and J 5 bases, leaving 13 bases between the germline ends. This chain's CDR3 is CASSFDAGWTGELFF. CDR3 sequence (DNA): TGTGCCAGCAGCTTTGACGCGGGGTGGACCGGGGAGCTGTTTTTT.

The genes are TRBV21-1 and TRBJ2-5; TRBD1, the table's D call, was not compared with the DNA. TRBV21-1 is shown as a pseudogene. The CDR3 runs to 15 residues. The CDR3 region is CASSVPGQGFETQYF. The CDR3 region has the DNA TGTGCCAGCAGCGTACCGGGACAGGGATTCGAGACCCAGTACTTC.

The chain employs TRBV2 and TRBJ1-3, with D unresolved. The CDR3 is 15 residues long. The V and J ends lost 4 bases and 0 bases respectively, with 10 bases between them. In germline, CDR1 is SNHLY, CDR2 FYNNEI. CDR3 in DNA: TGTGCCAGCAGTGTCTCTACGGGCTCTGGAAACACCATATATTTT. Protein product: CASSVSTGSGNTIYF.

This clone was seen only a few times. The chain combines TRBV4-3 with TRBJ1-5; no definite D call. Germline CDR1 is LGHNA and CDR2 is YSLEER. The V gene lost 1 base and the J gene lost 2 bases, with 9 bases spanning the gap. The CDR3 runs to 15 residues. The CDR3: CASSQVYAGNQPQHF. In DNA form, the CDR3 reads TGCGCCAGCAGCCAAGTCTACGCGGGCAATCAGCCCCAGCATTTT.

This chain links TRBV7-3 with TRBJ2-3, with D perhaps matching TRBD1 (6 bases). V was trimmed by 2 bases and J by 1 base, leaving 13 bases between them. Germline V gene lookup returns CDR1 SGHTA and CDR2 FQGTGA. CDR3 length: 16 amino acids. Here the CDR3 reads CASSLVGALGTDTQYF. For the CDR3, the DNA is TGTGCCAGCAGCTTAGTGGGGGCCTTGGGCACAGATACGCAGTATTTT.

The rearrangement joins TRBV6-5 to TRBJ2-5; 7 nucleotides match TRBD1. The end of the DNA is better explained by TRBJ2-7, so the J call may be wrong. The length of the CDR3 is 14 residues. Per the germline V gene, CDR1 is MNHEY and CDR2 is SVGAGI. DNA of the CDR3: TGTGCCAGCAGTTATAAGGCAGGGGGCTACGAGCAGTACTTC. It specifies CASSYKAGGYEQYF.

The chain combines TRBV9 with TRBJ2-5; D is undetermined. This CDR3 spans 13 amino acids. Germline V gene data show CDR1 as SGDLS and CDR2 as YYNGEE. The V end was cut by 0 bases, the J end by 7 bases, with 10 bases between. The CDR3 nucleotides read TGTGCCAGCAGCGTAGGATCGGGTGGGACCCAGTACTTC. This translates into CASSVGSGGTQYF.

The chain has TRBV7-6 and TRBJ1-1; the D gene is possibly TRBD1 (5 bases). Per the germline V gene, CDR1 is SGHVS and CDR2 is FNYEAQ. The CDR3 extends over 12 amino acids. Trimming shortened V by 6 bases and J by 1 base, and 6 bases separated the two germline ends. DNA of the CDR3: TGTGCCAGCAGGGGGGGGAACACTGAAGCTTTCTTT. Translated, it gives CASRGGNTEAFF.

The chain is built from TRBV19 and TRBJ2-7, with 7 nucleotides matching TRBD2. V lost 2 bases, J lost 3 bases, and 4 bases stayed unmatched. The CDR3 runs to 14 residues. Germline CDR1 reads LNHDA; CDR2 reads SQIVND (reference sequence). The CDR3 nucleotides are TGTGCCAGTAGTATACGAGGACTAGACTACGAGCAGTACTTC. It translates to CASSIRGLDYEQYF.

DNA for the CDR3: TGCAGCGTTGATGAATCAGGGTACGAGCAGTACTTC. Translating it yields CSVDESGYEQYF. J is TRBJ2-7 and V is TRBV29-1, with TRBD1 as a possible D gene (5 bases). The V gene's germline CDR1 is SQVTM and CDR2 ANQGSEA. The CDR3 spans 12 residues. Trimming removed 3 bases from V and 4 bases from J, with 10 bases in between.

The V and J genes are TRBV4-1 and TRBJ2-7, with D maybe TRBD1 (6 bases). From germline, CDR1 is MGHRA and CDR2 YSYEKL. The CDR3 is 14 amino acids. The V gene lost 0 bases and the J gene lost 3 bases, with 9 bases spanning the gap. CDR3 sequence (DNA): TGCGCCAGCAGCCAAGACTCAGGGGTCTACGAGCAGTACTTC. Encoded protein: CASSQDSGVYEQYF.

V usage is TRBV2 and J usage is TRBJ2-5, with 8 bases lining up with TRBD2. This CDR3 has 16 residues. Germline V CDR1 and CDR2: SNHLY, FYNNEI. Trimming removed 0 bases from V and 7 bases from J; junction bases left unmatched: 10. The CDR3 DNA sequence: TGTGCCAGCAGTGAAGCCGGACTAGCCGCCCCAGGGACCCAGTACTTC. This gives the protein CASSEAGLAAPGTQYF.

This chain uses TRBV5-5 with TRBJ1-3; no clear D. CDR1 is SGHKS and CDR2 is YYEKEE in the germline V gene (reference sequence). Trimming cost V 2 bases and J 0 bases, with 9 bases left between them. The CDR3 is made up of 15 amino acids. The CDR3 DNA reads TGTGCCAGCAGCTTTTCTCCAGTCTCTGGAAACACCATATATTTT. Amino acid sequence: CASSFSPVSGNTIYF.

The CDR3 DNA is TGCGCCAGCAGCCAAGATATTGCGGGGACTACTCAAGAGACCCAGTACTTC. Its protein is CASSQDIAGTTQETQYF. This chain connects TRBV4-3 to TRBJ2-5; 7 bases line up with TRBD2. This CDR3 is built from 17 residues. V shed 0 bases, J shed 2 bases, and the junction held 9 bases outside the gene matches. Per the germline V gene, CDR1 is LGHNA and CDR2 is YSLEER.

The chain uses TRBV9 and TRBJ2-5; TRBD2 matches at 9 bases. The J call may be wrong; the DNA end is better matched by TRBJ2-7. The germline V gene has CDR1 SGDLS and CDR2 YYNGEE. This CDR3 contains 15 residues. CDR3 nucleotides: TGTGCCAGCAGCGGGGGTGCGGGGGGGTACTACGAGCAGTACTTC. It codes for CASSGGAGGYYEQYF.

J is TRBJ2-7 and V is TRBV7-2; the match to TRBD2 covers 8 bases. CDR3 size: 14 residues. Germline CDR1 and CDR2: SGHTA and FQGNSA. Trimming removed 4 bases from V and 4 bases from J; junction bases left unmatched: 6. As DNA, the CDR3 is TGTGCCAGCAGCTCTCCGGGACTAGTATACGAGCAGTACTTC. Translated: CASSSPGLVYEQYF.

The chain employs TRBV6-5 and TRBJ2-5; the match to TRBD1 covers 8 bases. CDR1 and CDR2 from the germline V gene are MNHEY and SVGAGI. The CDR3 runs to 14 residues. Trimming cost V 2 bases and J 5 bases; bases outside gene matches: 4. Written as DNA, the CDR3 is TGTGCCAGCAGTTACCGACAGGGGCGGGAGACCCAGTACTTC. It is translated as CASSYRQGRETQYF.

The chain has TRBV7-2 and TRBJ2-2; perhaps TRBD1 as D (5 bases). V gave up 5 bases and J gave up 6 bases, with 16 bases separating them. The CDR3 has 15 residues. The germline CDR1 and CDR2 sequences are SGHTA and FQGNSA. The CDR3 here is CASSQRQISAGELFF. CDR3 sequence (DNA): TGTGCCAGCAGCCAAAGACAGATTTCGGCCGGGGAGCTGTTTTTT.

The chain combines TRBV13 with TRBJ2-7, with 9 bases fitting TRBD1. The V segment lost 6 bases and the J segment 1 base; nucleotides outside the gene matches: 16. CDR1 and CDR2 (germline): PRHDT, FYEKMQ (reference sequence). This CDR3 is built from 18 residues. The DNA of the CDR3 is TGTGCCAGCAGTCCTCCCTACAGCCGGGACAGGGCGTCCTACGAGCAGTACTTC. Translating gives CASSPPYSRDRASYEQYF.

The chain joins TRBV5-6 to TRBJ2-7; possible D gene TRBD2, 6 bases. Germline V lookup: CDR1 SGHDT, CDR2 YYEEEE. CDR3 length: 16 amino acids. Trimming cost V 1 base and J 3 bases, with 17 bases left between them. CDR3 nucleotide sequence: TGTGCCAGCAGCTTGTCTTCGGGGACTTCCTTCTACGAGCAGTACTTC. It codes for CASSLSSGTSFYEQYF.